The next 7 T cell receptor beta chains were all read from a single sample in a study of blood T cell repertoires in COVID-19. The data were produced by immunoSEQ multiplex PCR, yet TCRdb's version contains in-frame clones alone and is incomplete. The repertoire holds approximately 200,000 clones, 85% seen once, with about 19% in the top ten. The sequenced sample consisted of PBMCs or T cells enriched from blood (not recorded which). These receptors originate from a man aged 40-49 years who had recovered from COVID-19.

The chain has TRBV6-2 or TRBV6-3 and TRBJ1-1; D is possibly TRBD1 (6 bases). The CDR3 spans 13 residues. The V gene lost 4 bases and the J gene lost 3 bases, with 9 bases spanning the gap. CDR1 MNHEY and CDR2 SVGEGT come from the germline V gene. CDR3 sequence: CASSWQGYTEAFF. The CDR3 DNA reads as TGTGCCAGCAGTTGGCAGGGGTACACTGAAGCTTTCTTT.

The V gene is TRBV18, the J gene TRBJ2-3, with D perhaps TRBD2 (5 bases). Germline V lookup: CDR1 KGHSH, CDR2 LQKENI. The CDR3 has 17 residues. The ends were cut back, 6 bases at V and 2 bases at J, with 21 bases in the middle. CDR3 loop: CASSPTVAGRATDTQYF. The CDR3 bases are TGTGCCAGCTCCCCCACAGTGGCGGGCCGCGCCACAGATACGCAGTATTTT.

This rearrangement joins TRBV3-1 (or the pseudogene TRBV3-2) to TRBJ1-2, with a weak D call TRBD1 (5 bases). In germline, CDR1 is LGHDT, CDR2 YNNKEL (reference sequence). The CDR3 length is 12 residues. Trimming took 8 bases from V and 3 from J, leaving 10 bases between them. Here the CDR3 DNA reads TGTGCCAGCGGGGGGTTCGACTATGGCTACACCTTC. It translates to CASGGFDYGYTF.

The CDR3, as DNA: TGTGCCAGCAGCGTAGCTCACCTCCGCGGCGGGGAGCTGTTTTTT. Residues: CASSVAHLRGGELFF. The rearrangement joins TRBV9 to TRBJ2-2; no reliable D call. From germline, CDR1 is SGDLS and CDR2 YYNGEE. This CDR3 has 15 amino acids. Trimming stripped 0 bases from V and 7 bases from J, with 13 bases between.

J is TRBJ2-2 and V is TRBV9, with 8 positions matching TRBD2. The CDR3 is 15 residues long. V lost 6 bases and J lost 5; bases outside the gene matches: 9. The V gene's germline CDR1 is SGDLS and CDR2 YYNGEE. The CDR3 protein is CASTKSGRTTGELFF. CDR3 DNA: TGTGCCAGCACGAAGAGCGGGAGAACAACCGGGGAGCTGTTTTTT.

The chain combines TRBV12-5 with TRBJ2-1; D call uncertain. Trimming took 3 bases from V and 9 from J, leaving 6 bases between them. The germline CDR1 and CDR2 sequences are LGHNT and FRNRAP. This CDR3 has 11 residues. For the CDR3, the DNA is TGTGCTAGTGGTTTCGTAGCTGAGCAGTTCTTC. It translates to CASGFVAEQFF.

The chain joins TRBV9 to TRBJ1-3; D is uncertain. The CDR3 length is 17 residues. CDR1 and CDR2 from the germline V gene are SGDLS and YYNGEE. The V end lost 0 bases, the J end lost 0 bases, and 13 bases lay between the germline ends. The CDR3 protein is CASSVDLGLLSGNTIYF. The CDR3 nucleotides read TGTGCCAGCAGCGTAGATCTAGGACTGCTCTCTGGAAACACCATATATTTT.